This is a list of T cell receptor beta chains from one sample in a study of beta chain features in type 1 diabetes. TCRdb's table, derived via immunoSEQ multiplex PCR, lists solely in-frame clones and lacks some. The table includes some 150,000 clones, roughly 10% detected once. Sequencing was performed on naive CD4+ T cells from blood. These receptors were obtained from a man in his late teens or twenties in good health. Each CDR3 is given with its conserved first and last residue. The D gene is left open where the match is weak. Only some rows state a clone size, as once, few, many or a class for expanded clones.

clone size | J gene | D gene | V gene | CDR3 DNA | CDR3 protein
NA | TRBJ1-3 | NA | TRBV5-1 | TGCGCCAGCAGCCAGCAGGTCCCTTCTGGAAACACCATATATTTT | CASSQQVPSGNTIYF
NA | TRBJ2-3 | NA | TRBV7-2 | TGTGCCAGCAGCTTACGGCGGGGCCGCACAGATACGCAGTATTTT | CASSLRRGRTDTQYF
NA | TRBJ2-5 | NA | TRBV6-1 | TGTGCCAGCAGTGAATCGTTACTACAGACCCAGTACTTC | CASSESLLQTQYF
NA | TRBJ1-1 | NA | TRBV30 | TGTGCCTGGGACAGATCCTTGAACACTGAAGCTTTCTTT | CAWDRSLNTEAFF
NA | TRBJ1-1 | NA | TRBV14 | TGTGCCAGCAGCCGGCTTCAGGGGTTTGCCACTGAAGCTTTCTTT | CASSRLQGFATEAFF
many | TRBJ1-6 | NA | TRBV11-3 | TGTGCCAGCAGCTTGGGGAGTAAGTCACCCCTCCACTTT | CASSLGSKSPLHF
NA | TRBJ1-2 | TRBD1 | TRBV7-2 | TGTGCCAGCAGCCCGACAGGGGGCGAAGGCTACACCTTC | CASSPTGGEGYTF
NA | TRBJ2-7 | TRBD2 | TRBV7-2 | TGTGCCAGCAGCCTCTGGACTAGCGGGGAATACGAGCAGTACTTC | CASSLWTSGEYEQYF
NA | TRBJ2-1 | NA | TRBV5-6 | TGTGCCAGCAGCTTGCTTCGGGATAGCTCCTACAATGAGCAGTTCTTC | CASSLLRDSSYNEQFF
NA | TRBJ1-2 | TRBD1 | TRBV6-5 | TGTGCCAGCAGGTTGACAGGGGGCGTCTATGGCTACACCTTC | CASRLTGGVYGYTF
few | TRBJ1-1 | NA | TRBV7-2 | TGTGCCAGCAGCTTAAGCAGGGTTGTTGGGGATCGAGCTTTCTTT | CASSLSRVVGDRAFF
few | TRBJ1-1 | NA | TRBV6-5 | TGTGCCAGCAGTTACTCCGGGGGGTTGAGGACTGAAGCTTTCTTT | CASSYSGGLRTEAFF
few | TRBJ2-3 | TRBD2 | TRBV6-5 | TGTGCCAGCAGCCGAGCGGGAGGCACAGATACGCAGTATTTT | CASSRAGGTDTQYF
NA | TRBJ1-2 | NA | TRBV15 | TGTGCCACCAGCAGACAGGAAGCCAATGGCTACACCTTC | CATSRQEANGYTF
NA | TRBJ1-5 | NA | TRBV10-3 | TGTGCCATCAGTGAACCCGACAGAGACAATCAGCCCCAGCATTTT | CAISEPDRDNQPQHF
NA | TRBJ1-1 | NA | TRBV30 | TGTGCCTGGAGTGAGGACACTGAAGCCTTCTTT | CAWSEDTEAFF
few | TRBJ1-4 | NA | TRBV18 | TGTGCCAGCTCACCACCGAACAGGGAAAAACTGTTTTTT | CASSPPNREKLFF
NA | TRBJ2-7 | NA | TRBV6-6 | TGTGCCAGCAGTCCTCAGTACGAGCAGTACTTC | CASSPQYEQYF
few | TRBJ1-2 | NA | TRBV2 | TGTGCCAGCACCTTTACGAGGTATGGCTACACCTTC | CASTFTRYGYTF
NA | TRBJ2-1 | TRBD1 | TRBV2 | TGTGCCAGCAGGCGGACAGGTTACAATGAGCAGTTCTTC | CASRRTGYNEQFF
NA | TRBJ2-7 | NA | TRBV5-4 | TGTGCCAGCAGCTTTGTGTCCCCCAGGGGAATCCACGAGCAGTACTTC | CASSFVSPRGIHEQYF
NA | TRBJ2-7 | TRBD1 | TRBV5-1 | TGCGCCAGCAGGTACGACAGGGTTTCCTACGAGCAGTACTTC | CASRYDRVSYEQYF
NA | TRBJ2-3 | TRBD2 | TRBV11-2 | TGTGCCAGCAGCTTTAGCGGCGGGGGAGATACGCAGTATTTT | CASSFSGGGDTQYF
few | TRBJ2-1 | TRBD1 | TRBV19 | TGTGCCAGTAGTCTCCGGGACAGGCCTTACAATGAGCAGTTCTTC | CASSLRDRPYNEQFF